This is a list of T cell receptor beta chains from one sample in a study of T cell repertoires in aging, cancer and after chemotherapy. TCRdb called the multiplex PCR reads again in MiXCR, with one record for every CDR3 protein. The sample gives more than 7,500 distinct CDR3 sequences, over 50% of which show up once; 20% to 25% is in the top ten. Sequencing was carried out using blood. The receptors stem from a human donor in good health. Each CDR3 is given with its conserved first and last residue. The order of the fields is J gene, V gene, clone size, CDR3 protein. Only some rows state a clone size, as once, few, many or a class for expanded clones.

J gene: TRBJ2-3
V gene: TRBV15
clone size: -
CDR3 protein: CATSRDQDGRDTQYF

J gene: TRBJ2-3
V gene: TRBV27
clone size: -
CDR3 protein: CARTGLAGGGTDTQYF

J gene: TRBJ2-5
V gene: TRBV30
clone size: -
CDR3 protein: CAWSVLRTQYF

J gene: TRBJ1-1
V gene: TRBV19
clone size: -
CDR3 protein: CASDIGGNTEAFF

J gene: TRBJ1-5
V gene: TRBV19
clone size: few
CDR3 protein: CASTLAGPDQPQHF

J gene: TRBJ2-3
V gene: TRBV5-4
clone size: -
CDR3 protein: CASNKAGGTDTQYF

J gene: TRBJ2-7
V gene: TRBV30
clone size: -
CDR3 protein: CAWARRGHEQYF

J gene: TRBJ2-5
V gene: TRBV5-6
clone size: few
CDR3 protein: CASSLASGFQETQYF

J gene: TRBJ1-2
V gene: TRBV14
clone size: once
CDR3 protein: CASSQVGGSGYTF

J gene: TRBJ1-2
V gene: TRBV27
clone size: -
CDR3 protein: CATRLGSNYGYTF

J gene: TRBJ2-1
V gene: TRBV5-1
clone size: -
CDR3 protein: CASSVDRGGEQFF

J gene: TRBJ2-5
V gene: TRBV6-5
clone size: few
CDR3 protein: CASSLTSGLGGETQYF

J gene: TRBJ2-3
V gene: TRBV27
clone size: -
CDR3 protein: CASATFPLSVPGTDTQYF

J gene: TRBJ1-5
V gene: TRBV7-2
clone size: -
CDR3 protein: CASSFGEQPQHF

J gene: TRBJ2-7
V gene: TRBV24-1
clone size: -
CDR3 protein: CATSDPTQGNYEQYF

J gene: TRBJ1-2
V gene: TRBV6-5
clone size: -
CDR3 protein: CASSLGRDGYGYTF

J gene: TRBJ1-1
V gene: TRBV6-1
clone size: -
CDR3 protein: CASSDNGDVYSEAFF

J gene: TRBJ2-7
V gene: TRBV6-6
clone size: few
CDR3 protein: CASSRGQGGLGEQYF

J gene: TRBJ2-6
V gene: TRBV19
clone size: -
CDR3 protein: CATRIRGANVLTF

J gene: TRBJ2-7
V gene: TRBV6-6
clone size: few
CDR3 protein: CASSDAMSYEQYF

J gene: TRBJ2-1
V gene: TRBV30
clone size: -
CDR3 protein: CAWSYRGGREQFF

J gene: TRBJ2-1
V gene: TRBV19
clone size: -
CDR3 protein: CASSTRQEQFF

J gene: TRBJ1-5
V gene: TRBV6-1
clone size: -
CDR3 protein: CASRPWATGGGGNQPQHF

J gene: TRBJ2-1
V gene: TRBV29-1
clone size: few
CDR3 protein: CSVVRGLDYNEQFF

J gene: TRBJ2-7
V gene: TRBV30
clone size: -
CDR3 protein: CAWREEQGGTYEQYF

J gene: TRBJ1-5
V gene: TRBV5-4
clone size: -
CDR3 protein: CASSFGGGSNQPQHF

J gene: TRBJ2-7
V gene: TRBV19
clone size: -
CDR3 protein: CASSIALQGWYEQYF

J gene: TRBJ2-3
V gene: TRBV18
clone size: -
CDR3 protein: CASSPGASTDTQYF

J gene: TRBJ2-3
V gene: TRBV6-5
clone size: -
CDR3 protein: CASSPHTRLRTDTQYF

J gene: TRBJ2-1
V gene: TRBV19
clone size: few
CDR3 protein: CASSPGLAAEQFF

J gene: TRBJ2-7
V gene: TRBV18
clone size: -
CDR3 protein: CASSPRGHEQYF

J gene: TRBJ2-5
V gene: TRBV30
clone size: -
CDR3 protein: CASGLSETQYF

J gene: TRBJ2-2
V gene: TRBV5-4
clone size: -
CDR3 protein: CASRDSSGTGYTGELFF

J gene: TRBJ2-2
V gene: TRBV6-2/TRBV6-3
clone size: -
CDR3 protein: CASIDSNTGELFF

J gene: TRBJ1-2
V gene: TRBV20-1
clone size: -
CDR3 protein: CSARGLTHYGYTF

J gene: TRBJ2-6
V gene: TRBV30
clone size: few
CDR3 protein: CAWSSGANVLTF

J gene: TRBJ1-5
V gene: TRBV12-3/TRBV12-4
clone size: -
CDR3 protein: CASSTTGNVPQHF

J gene: TRBJ2-7
V gene: TRBV27
clone size: -
CDR3 protein: CASRRATGYEQYF

J gene: TRBJ2-1
V gene: TRBV30
clone size: once
CDR3 protein: CAWSVHGFNEQFF

J gene: TRBJ2-2
V gene: TRBV29-1
clone size: -
CDR3 protein: CSAQRGGKTGELFF

J gene: TRBJ1-2
V gene: TRBV6-5
clone size: -
CDR3 protein: CASGNRAVYTF

J gene: TRBJ2-1
V gene: TRBV6-4
clone size: -
CDR3 protein: CASSRMGLAAGDEQFF

J gene: TRBJ1-4
V gene: TRBV19
clone size: few
CDR3 protein: CASSMGTGYEKLFF

J gene: TRBJ1-6
V gene: TRBV30
clone size: -
CDR3 protein: CAWSVQVNSPLHF

J gene: TRBJ2-1
V gene: TRBV29-1
clone size: -
CDR3 protein: CSVGDSRIRGNEQFF

J gene: TRBJ1-2
V gene: TRBV6-5
clone size: -
CDR3 protein: CASSYGGGGAGYTF

J gene: TRBJ2-3
V gene: TRBV5-5
clone size: few
CDR3 protein: CASSLVTSSDTQYF

J gene: TRBJ2-7
V gene: TRBV29-1
clone size: few
CDR3 protein: CSATPMTGSIYEQYF

J gene: TRBJ2-2
V gene: TRBV6-1
clone size: -
CDR3 protein: CASTQGSGELFF

J gene: TRBJ2-6
V gene: TRBV6-5
clone size: -
CDR3 protein: CASSYSRSSGANVLTF

J gene: TRBJ2-7
V gene: TRBV5-6
clone size: -
CDR3 protein: CASSSVTGVVAYEQYF